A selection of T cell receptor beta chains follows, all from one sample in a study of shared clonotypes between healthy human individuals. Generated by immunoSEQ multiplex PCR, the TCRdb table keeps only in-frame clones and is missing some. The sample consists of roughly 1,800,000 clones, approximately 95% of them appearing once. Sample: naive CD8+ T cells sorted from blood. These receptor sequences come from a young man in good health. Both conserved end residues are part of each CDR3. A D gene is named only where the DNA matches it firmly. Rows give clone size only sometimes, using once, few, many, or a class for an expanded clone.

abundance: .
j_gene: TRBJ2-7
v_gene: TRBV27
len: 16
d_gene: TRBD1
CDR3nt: TGTGCCAGCAGTCGTACCCCCGGGACAGGGGTCCACGAGCAGTACTTC
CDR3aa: CASSRTPGTGVHEQYF

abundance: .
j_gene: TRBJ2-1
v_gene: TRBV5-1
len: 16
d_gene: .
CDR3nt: TGCGCCAGCAGCTTGCGGGGGCCCGCCGCCTACAATGAGCAGTTCTTC
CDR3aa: CASSLRGPAAYNEQFF

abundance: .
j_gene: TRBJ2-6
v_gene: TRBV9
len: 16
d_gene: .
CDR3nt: TGTGCCAGCAGCTCCCCCCCAGGGGCTGGGGCCAACGTCCTGACTTTC
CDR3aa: CASSSPPGAGANVLTF

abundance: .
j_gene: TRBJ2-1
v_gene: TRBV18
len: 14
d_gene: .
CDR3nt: TGTGCCAGCTCACCAGTAGCGGTAGGCTATGAGCAGTTCTTC
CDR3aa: CASSPVAVGYEQFF

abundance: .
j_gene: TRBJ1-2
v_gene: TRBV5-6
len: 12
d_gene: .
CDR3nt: TGTGCCAGCAGCTTGGCCGACGATGGCTACACCTTC
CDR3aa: CASSLADDGYTF

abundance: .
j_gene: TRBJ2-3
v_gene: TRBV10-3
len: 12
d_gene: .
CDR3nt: TGTGCCACCTGGGGGGTGGCAGATACGCAGTATTTT
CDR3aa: CATWGVADTQYF

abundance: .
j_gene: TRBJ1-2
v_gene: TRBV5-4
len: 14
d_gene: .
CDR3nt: TGTGCCAGCAGCTTGGAAGCAGGAGGCTATGGCTACACCTTC
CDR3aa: CASSLEAGGYGYTF

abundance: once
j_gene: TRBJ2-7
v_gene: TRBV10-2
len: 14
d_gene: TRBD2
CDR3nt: TGCGCCAGCAGCTCGGGACTAGCGGGCTACGAGCAGTACTTC
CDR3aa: CASSSGLAGYEQYF

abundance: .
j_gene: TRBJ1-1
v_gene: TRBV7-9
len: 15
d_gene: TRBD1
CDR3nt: TGTGCCAGCAGCTTGCTGACAGGGGATTACACTGAAGCTTTCTTT
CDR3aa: CASSLLTGDYTEAFF

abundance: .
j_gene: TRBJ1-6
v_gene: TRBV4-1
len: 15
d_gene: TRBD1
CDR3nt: TGCGCCAGCAGCCTTAGACAGGGGGATAATTCACCCCTCCACTTT
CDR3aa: CASSLRQGDNSPLHF